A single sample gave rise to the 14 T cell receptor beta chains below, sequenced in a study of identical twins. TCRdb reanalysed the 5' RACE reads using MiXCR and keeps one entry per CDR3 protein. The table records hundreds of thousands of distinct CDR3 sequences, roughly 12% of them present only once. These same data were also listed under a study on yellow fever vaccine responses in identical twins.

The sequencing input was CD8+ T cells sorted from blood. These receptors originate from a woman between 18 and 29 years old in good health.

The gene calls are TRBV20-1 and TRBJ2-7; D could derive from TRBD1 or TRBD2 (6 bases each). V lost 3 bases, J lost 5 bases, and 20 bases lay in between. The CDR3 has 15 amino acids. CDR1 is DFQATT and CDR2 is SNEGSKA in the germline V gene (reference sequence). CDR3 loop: CSASGPTRGRNEQYF. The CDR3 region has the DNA TGCAGTGCTAGTGGGCCGACGAGGGGGAGGAACGAGCAGTACTTC.

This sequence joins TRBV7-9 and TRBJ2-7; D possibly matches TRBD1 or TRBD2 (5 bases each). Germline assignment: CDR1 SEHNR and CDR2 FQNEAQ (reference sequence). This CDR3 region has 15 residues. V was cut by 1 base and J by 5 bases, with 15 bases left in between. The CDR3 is CASSLGGTAWDEQYV. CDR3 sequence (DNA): TGTGCCAGCAGCTTAGGGGGGACCGCATGGGACGAGCAGTACGTC.

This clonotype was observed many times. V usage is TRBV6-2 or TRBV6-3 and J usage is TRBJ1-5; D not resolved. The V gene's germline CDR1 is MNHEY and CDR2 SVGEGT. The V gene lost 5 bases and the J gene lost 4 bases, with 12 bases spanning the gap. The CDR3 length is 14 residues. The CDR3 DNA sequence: TGTGCCAGCAGTACCTGGACGGCGAATCAGCCCCAGCATTTT. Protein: CASSTWTANQPQHF.

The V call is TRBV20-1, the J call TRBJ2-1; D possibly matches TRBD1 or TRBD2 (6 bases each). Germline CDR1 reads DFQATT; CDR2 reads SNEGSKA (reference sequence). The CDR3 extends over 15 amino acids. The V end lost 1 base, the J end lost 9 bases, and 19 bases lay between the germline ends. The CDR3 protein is CSARVILGGPGEQFF. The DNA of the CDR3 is TGCAGTGCTAGAGTGATACTAGGGGGGCCGGGTGAGCAGTTCTTC.

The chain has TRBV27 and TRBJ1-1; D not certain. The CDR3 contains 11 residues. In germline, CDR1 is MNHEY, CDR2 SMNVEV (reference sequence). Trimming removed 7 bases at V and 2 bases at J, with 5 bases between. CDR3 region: CASKANTEAFF. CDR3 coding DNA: TGTGCCAGCAAAGCAAACACTGAAGCTTTCTTT.

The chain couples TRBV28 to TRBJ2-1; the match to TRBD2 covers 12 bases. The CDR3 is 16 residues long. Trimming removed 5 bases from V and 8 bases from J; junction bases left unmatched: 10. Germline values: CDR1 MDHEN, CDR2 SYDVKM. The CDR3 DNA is TGTGCCAGCAGTCCCCCTAGCGGGAGGGCCAAGTATGAGCAGTTCTTC. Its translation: CASSPPSGRAKYEQFF.

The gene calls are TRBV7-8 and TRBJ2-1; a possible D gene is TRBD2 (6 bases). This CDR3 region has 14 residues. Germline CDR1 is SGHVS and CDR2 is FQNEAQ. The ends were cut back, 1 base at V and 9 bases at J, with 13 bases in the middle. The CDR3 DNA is TGTGCCAGCAGCTTAGGTGGGAGGTTGGCTGAGCAGTTCTTC. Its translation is CASSLGGRLAEQFF.

CDR3 amino acids: CASSAGAASYNEQFF. As DNA, the CDR3 is TGTGCCAGCAGCGCGGGAGCGGCCTCCTACAATGAGCAGTTCTTC. V usage is TRBV2 and J usage is TRBJ2-1, with 7 nucleotides matching TRBD2. The CDR3 extends over 15 amino acids. CDR1 is SNHLY, CDR2 FYNNEI, per germline. V lost 6 bases, J lost 0 bases, and 5 bases stayed unmatched.

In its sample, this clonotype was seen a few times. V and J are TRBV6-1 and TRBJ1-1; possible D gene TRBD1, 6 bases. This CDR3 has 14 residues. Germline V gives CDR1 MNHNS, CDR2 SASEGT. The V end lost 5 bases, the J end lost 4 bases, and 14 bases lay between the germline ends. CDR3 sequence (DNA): TGTGCCAGCAGTCTGGACAGAGATTTCACTGAAGCTTTCTTT. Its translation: CASSLDRDFTEAFF.

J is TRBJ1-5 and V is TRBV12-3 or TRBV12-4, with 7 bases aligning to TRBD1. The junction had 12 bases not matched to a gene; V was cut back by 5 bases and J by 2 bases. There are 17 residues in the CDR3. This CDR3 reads CASSETQGMRGNQPQHF. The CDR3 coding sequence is TGTGCCAGCAGTGAAACACAGGGGATGAGGGGCAATCAGCCCCAGCATTTT.

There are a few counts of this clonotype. CDR3 in amino acids: CASLTQVSDSLNYGYTF. DNA for the CDR3: TGCGCCAGCCTAACGCAGGTCTCGGACAGTTTAAACTATGGCTACACCTTC. The chain employs TRBV4-1 and TRBJ1-2, with D possibly matching TRBD1 (6 bases). Germline values: CDR1 MGHRA, CDR2 YSYEKL. The CDR3 covers 17 residues. The germline V and J ends were trimmed by 8 bases and 2 bases, with 24 bases remaining between them.

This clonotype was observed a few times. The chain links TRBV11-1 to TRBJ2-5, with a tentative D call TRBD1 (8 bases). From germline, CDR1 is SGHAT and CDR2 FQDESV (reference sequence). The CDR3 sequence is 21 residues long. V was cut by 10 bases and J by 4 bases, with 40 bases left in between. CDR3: CAIKARQAPGQGGTVAETQYF. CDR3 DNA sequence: TGTGCCATAAAGGCAAGGCAAGCCCCCGGACAGGGAGGGACGGTGGCAGAGACCCAGTACTTC. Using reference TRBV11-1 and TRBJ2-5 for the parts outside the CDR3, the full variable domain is EAEVAQSPRYKITEKSQAVAFWCDPISGHATLYWYRQILGQGPELLVQFQDESVVDDSQLPKDRFSAERLKGVDSTLKIQPAELGDSAMYLCAIKARQAPGQGGTVAETQYFGPGTRLLVL.

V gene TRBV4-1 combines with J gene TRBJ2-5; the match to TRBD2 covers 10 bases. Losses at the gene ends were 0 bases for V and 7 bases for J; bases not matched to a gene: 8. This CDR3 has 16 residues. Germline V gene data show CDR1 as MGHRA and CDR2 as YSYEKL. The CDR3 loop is CASSQERSGGAGTQYF. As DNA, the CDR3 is TGCGCCAGCAGCCAAGAACGAAGCGGGGGGGCCGGGACCCAGTACTTC.

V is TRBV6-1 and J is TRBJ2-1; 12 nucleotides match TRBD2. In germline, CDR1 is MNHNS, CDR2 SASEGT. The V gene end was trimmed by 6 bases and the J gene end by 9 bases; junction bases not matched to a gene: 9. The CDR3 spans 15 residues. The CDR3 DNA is TGTGCCAGCAGCCAACTAGCGGGAGGAGGAGGTGAGCAGTTCTTC. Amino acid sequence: CASSQLAGGGGEQFF.